The 3 T cell receptor beta chains below come from one sample, sequenced in a study of blood T cells in healthy people across ages. Then a second PCR, running about 6 to 11 cycles, was carried out with a sample-barcoded 5' primer and a J-beta primer mix. MiXCR, applied by TCRdb to the 5' RACE reads, yields one record per CDR3 protein. The profile shows 550,000 to 750,000 distinct CDR3 sequences, 20% to 25% of them singletons. Sequencing input: blood. The origin of the receptors is an older man in good health.

V gene TRBV29-1 combines with J gene TRBJ2-7; the match to TRBD1 covers 7 bases. Germline trimming cut 2 bases from V and 0 bases from J; bases unmatched to any gene: 1. Germline V gives CDR1 SQVTM, CDR2 ANQGSEA. The CDR3 is 13 amino acids. CDR3 in DNA: TGCAGCGTTGAAAGGGGGCACTCCTACGAGCAGTACTTC. It translates to CSVERGHSYEQYF.

This clonotype was observed a few times. This CDR3 is CASSLGERYEQYF. The CDR3 coding sequence is TGCGCCAGCAGCTTGGGGGAGAGGTACGAGCAGTACTTC. The chain has TRBV5-1 and TRBJ2-5; D perhaps matches TRBD2 (5 bases). The J call is in doubt because the DNA end fits TRBJ2-7 better. The length of the CDR3 is 13 residues. Germline CDR1 SGHRS, CDR2 YFSETQ.

The chain employs TRBV5-1 and TRBJ1-2; D might be TRBD1 (6 bases). This CDR3 contains 12 residues. Trimming shortened V by 4 bases and J by 10 bases, and 14 bases separated the two germline ends. Germline CDR1 SGHRS, CDR2 YFSETQ. CDR3 nucleotides: TGCGCCAGCAGCCAGGGGCGTGGGGACTACACCTTC. Its translation: CASSQGRGDYTF.